A single sample is the source of the 14 T cell receptor beta chains below, sequenced in a study of blood T cell repertoires in COVID-19. Using immunoSEQ multiplex PCR, the repertoire was profiled, and TCRdb retains in-frame clones only, with some absent. The sample lists hundreds of thousands of clones; around 88% were seen once. The sequenced material came from peripheral blood. These TCRs come from a woman in her twenties or thirties with COVID-19, enrolled during active disease.

V and J are TRBV9 and TRBJ2-1, with D tentatively TRBD1 (7 bases). Looked up from germline, CDR1 is SGDLS and CDR2 is YYNGEE. This CDR3 spans 16 amino acids. Trimming removed 4 bases at V and 7 bases at J, with 21 bases between. CDR3 sequence reads: CASSTQTDRAGNEQFF. In nucleotides, the CDR3 is TGTGCCAGCAGCACTCAAACCGACAGGGCGGGGAATGAGCAGTTCTTC.

This rearrangement joins TRBV20-1 to TRBJ1-4; D is ambiguous. Trimming took 3 bases from V and 0 from J, leaving 8 bases between them. The CDR3 covers 14 residues. Germline assignment: CDR1 DFQATT and CDR2 SNEGSKA (reference sequence). CDR3 sequence: CSASAGATNEKLFF. CDR3 coding DNA: TGCAGTGCTAGTGCGGGAGCAACTAATGAAAAACTGTTTTTT.

The sample holds one count of this clone. The chain recombines TRBV6-6 with TRBJ1-2; TRBD1 aligns across 7 bases. There are 15 residues in the CDR3. The V segment lost 4 bases and the J segment 4 bases; nucleotides outside the gene matches: 9. Looked up from germline, CDR1 is MNHNY and CDR2 is SVGAGI (reference sequence). As DNA, the CDR3 is TGTGCCAGCAGTTCCGAGACAGGGTTCTTCTATGGCTACACCTTC. Encoded protein: CASSSETGFFYGYTF.

The CDR3 nucleotides read TGTGCCAGCAGGCGAAATCCGGGACTAGCAGACACAGATACGCAGTATTTT. Amino acids: CASRRNPGLADTDTQYF. The V call is TRBV13, the J call TRBJ2-3; 9 positions match TRBD2. J was trimmed by 2 bases and V by 6 bases; bases with no gene match: 12. Germline loops: CDR1 PRHDT, CDR2 FYEKMQ (reference sequence). This CDR3 comprises 17 residues.

The chain has TRBV19 and TRBJ1-1; D remains unclear. Trimming removed 5 bases at V and 0 bases at J, with 7 bases between. CDR1 LNHDA and CDR2 SQIVND come from the germline V gene (reference sequence). This CDR3 contains 13 residues. The chain's CDR3 is CASSLGMNTEAFF. As DNA, the CDR3 is TGTGCCAGTAGTCTCGGTATGAACACTGAAGCTTTCTTT.

V usage is TRBV3-1 (or the pseudogene TRBV3-2) and J usage is TRBJ2-5, with D perhaps matching TRBD1 (5 bases). CDR3 length: 14 amino acids. Germline lookup yields CDR1 LGHDT and CDR2 YNNKEL (reference sequence). Deletions cut 6 bases from V and 5 bases from J, with 16 bases between. As DNA, the CDR3 is TGTGCCAGCAGTAACTTGGCAGGGTCTGAGACCCAGTACTTC. Encoded protein: CASSNLAGSETQYF.

This rearrangement joins TRBV4-3 to TRBJ1-1, with 7 bases aligning to TRBD1. The CDR3 has 15 amino acids. V lost 1 base, J lost 0 bases, and 2 bases stayed unmatched. CDR1 and CDR2 (germline): LGHNA, YSLEER. The CDR3 nucleotides are TGCGCCAGCAGCCAAGGGGACAGCATGAACACTGAAGCTTTCTTT. Protein sequence: CASSQGDSMNTEAFF.

The gene calls are TRBV29-1 and TRBJ2-6; D is perhaps TRBD2 (5 bases). CDR3 size: 15 residues. Trimming shortened V by 4 bases and J by 0 bases, and 10 bases separated the two germline ends. The germline gives CDR1 SQVTM, CDR2 ANQGSEA. The CDR3 sequence is CSVGLHNSGANVLTF. DNA for the CDR3: TGCAGCGTTGGACTACACAACTCTGGGGCCAACGTCCTGACTTTC.

The chain combines TRBV6-5 with TRBJ1-3; 8 bases map to TRBD1. The germline V gene has CDR1 MNHEY and CDR2 SVGAGI. The CDR3 consists of 14 residues. Losses at the gene ends were 6 bases for V and 4 bases for J; bases not matched to a gene: 5. CDR3 nucleotide sequence: TGTGCCAGCAGGGACAGGGCAGGAGGAAACACCATATATTTT. Residues: CASRDRAGGNTIYF.

The rearrangement uses TRBV2 and TRBJ1-4; 7 bases are shared with TRBD1. Germline assignment: CDR1 SNHLY and CDR2 FYNNEI. CDR3 length: 15 residues. Unmatched junction bases numbered 11, after V lost 5 bases and J lost 8 bases. CDR3 sequence (DNA): TGTGCCAGCAGTCTAAGACAGGGAGGAAGAGAAAAACTGTTTTTT. Encoded protein: CASSLRQGGREKLFF.

This clone appeared a few times. This chain connects TRBV6-1 to TRBJ1-3; weak D call: TRBD1 (6 bases). CDR3 size: 15 residues. Germline assignment: CDR1 MNHNS and CDR2 SASEGT. V was clipped by 3 bases and J by 1 base, with 10 bases between them. As DNA, the CDR3 is TGTGCCAGCAGTGATAGGGGGTTATCTGGAAACACCATATATTTT. It codes for CASSDRGLSGNTIYF.

The V call is TRBV10-2, the J call TRBJ1-6, with 7 bases matching TRBD1. Trimming cost V 2 bases and J 10 bases; bases outside gene matches: 5. The germline CDR1 and CDR2 sequences are WSHSY and SAAADI. The CDR3 covers 14 residues. The CDR3 spells CASSEGRQGSPLHF. The CDR3 DNA is TGCGCCAGCAGTGAGGGAAGACAGGGATCACCCCTCCACTTT.

This rearrangement joins TRBV5-8 to TRBJ2-3; D possibly corresponds to TRBD2 (6 bases). CDR1 is SGHTS, CDR2 YDEGEE, per germline. CDR3 length: 15 residues. The V end lost 2 bases, the J end lost 1 base, and 11 bases lay between the germline ends. CDR3 bases: TGTGCCAGCAGCTTTCACGGGGGACGCACAGATACGCAGTATTTT. This encodes CASSFHGGRTDTQYF.

The chain's CDR3 is CASSSPLGAGYTF. The CDR3, as DNA: TGTGCCAGCAGCTCCCCCCTAGGGGCTGGCTACACCTTC. The chain employs TRBV5-4 and TRBJ1-2; D possibly corresponds to TRBD1 (5 bases). This CDR3 has 13 residues. V dropped 3 bases and J dropped 7 bases, with 13 bases sitting between them. CDR1 SGHNT and CDR2 YYREEE come from the germline V gene (reference sequence).